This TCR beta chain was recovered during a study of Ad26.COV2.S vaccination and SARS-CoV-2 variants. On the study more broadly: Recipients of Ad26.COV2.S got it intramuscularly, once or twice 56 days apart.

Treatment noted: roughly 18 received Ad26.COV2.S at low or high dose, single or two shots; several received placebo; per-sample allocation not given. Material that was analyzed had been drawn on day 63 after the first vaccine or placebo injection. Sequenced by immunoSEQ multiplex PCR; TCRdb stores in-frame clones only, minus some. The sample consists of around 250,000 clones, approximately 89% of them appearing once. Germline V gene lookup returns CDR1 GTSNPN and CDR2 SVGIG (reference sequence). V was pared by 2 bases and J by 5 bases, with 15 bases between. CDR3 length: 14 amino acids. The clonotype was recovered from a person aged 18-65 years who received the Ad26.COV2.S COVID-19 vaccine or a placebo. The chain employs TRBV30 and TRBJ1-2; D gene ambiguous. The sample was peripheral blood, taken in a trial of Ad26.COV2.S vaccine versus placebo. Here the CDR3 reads CAWSNPSDRYGYTF. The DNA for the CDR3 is TGTGCCTGGAGTAACCCCTCGGACCGGTATGGCTACACCTTC.